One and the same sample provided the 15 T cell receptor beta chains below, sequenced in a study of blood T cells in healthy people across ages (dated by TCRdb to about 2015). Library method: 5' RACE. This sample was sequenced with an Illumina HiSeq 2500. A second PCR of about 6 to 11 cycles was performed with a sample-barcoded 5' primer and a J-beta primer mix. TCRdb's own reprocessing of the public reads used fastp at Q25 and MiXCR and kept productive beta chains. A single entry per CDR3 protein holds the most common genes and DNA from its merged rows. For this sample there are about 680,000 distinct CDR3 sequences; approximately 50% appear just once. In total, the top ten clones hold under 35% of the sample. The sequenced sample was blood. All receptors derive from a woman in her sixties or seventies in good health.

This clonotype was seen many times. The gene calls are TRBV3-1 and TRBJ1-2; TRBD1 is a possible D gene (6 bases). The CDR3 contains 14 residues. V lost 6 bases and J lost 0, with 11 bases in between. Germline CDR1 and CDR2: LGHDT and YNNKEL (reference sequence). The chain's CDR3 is CASRLTGANYGYTF. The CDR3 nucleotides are TGTGCCAGCAGATTGACAGGAGCTAACTATGGCTACACCTTC. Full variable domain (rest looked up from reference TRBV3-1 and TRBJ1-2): DTAVSQTPKYLVTQMGNDKSIKCEQNLGHDTMYWYKQDSKKFLKIMFSYNNKELIINETVPNRFSPKSPDKAHLNLHINSLELGDSAVYFCASRLTGANYGYTFGSGTRLTVV.

CDR3: CASSNPTGFSYEQYF. The CDR3 nucleotides read TGCGCCAGCAGCAACCCTACAGGGTTCTCCTACGAGCAGTACTTC. This chain connects TRBV5-1 to TRBJ2-7, with D maybe TRBD1 (6 bases). Trimming stripped 4 bases from V and 0 bases from J, with 14 bases between. CDR3 length equals 15 residues. CDR1 and CDR2 from the germline V gene are SGHRS and YFSETQ.

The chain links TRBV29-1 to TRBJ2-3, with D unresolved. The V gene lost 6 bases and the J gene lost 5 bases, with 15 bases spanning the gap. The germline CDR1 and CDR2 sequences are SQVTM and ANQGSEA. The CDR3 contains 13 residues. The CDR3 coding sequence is TGCAGCGTGGAGCGAACGGTTCAAGATACGCAGTATTTT. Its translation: CSVERTVQDTQYF.

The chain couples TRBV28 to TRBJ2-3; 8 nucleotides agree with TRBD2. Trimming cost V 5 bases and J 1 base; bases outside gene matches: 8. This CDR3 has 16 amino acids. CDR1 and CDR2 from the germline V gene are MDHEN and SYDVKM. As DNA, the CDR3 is TGTGCCAGCAGTCGCCTCGGGCGGGAGGGCACAGATACGCAGTATTTT. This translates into CASSRLGREGTDTQYF. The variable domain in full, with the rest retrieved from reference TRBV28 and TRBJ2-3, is DVKVTQSSRYLVKRTGEKVFLECVQDMDHENMFWYRQDPGLGLRLIYFSYDVKMKEKGDIPEGYSVSREKKERFSLILESASTNQTSMYLCASSRLGREGTDTQYFGPGTRLTVL.

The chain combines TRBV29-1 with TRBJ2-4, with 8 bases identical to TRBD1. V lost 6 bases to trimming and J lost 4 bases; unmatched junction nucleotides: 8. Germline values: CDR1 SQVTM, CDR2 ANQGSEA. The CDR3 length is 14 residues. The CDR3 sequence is CSVTETGAKNIQYF. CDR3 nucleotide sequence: TGCAGCGTAACTGAGACAGGGGCGAAAAACATTCAGTACTTC.

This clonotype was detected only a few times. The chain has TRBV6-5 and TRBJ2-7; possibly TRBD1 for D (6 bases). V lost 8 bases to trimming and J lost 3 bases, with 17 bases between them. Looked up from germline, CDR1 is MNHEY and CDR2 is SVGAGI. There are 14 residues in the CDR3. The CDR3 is CASRRDTHIYEQYF. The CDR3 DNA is TGTGCCAGCCGCCGGGACACGCATATCTACGAGCAGTACTTC.

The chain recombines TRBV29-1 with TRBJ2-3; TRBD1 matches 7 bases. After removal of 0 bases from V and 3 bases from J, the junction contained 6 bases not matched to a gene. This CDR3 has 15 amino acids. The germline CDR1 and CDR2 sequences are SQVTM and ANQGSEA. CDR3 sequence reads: CSVEDRTGDTDTQYF. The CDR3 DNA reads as TGCAGCGTTGAAGATCGTACAGGGGATACAGATACGCAGTATTTT.

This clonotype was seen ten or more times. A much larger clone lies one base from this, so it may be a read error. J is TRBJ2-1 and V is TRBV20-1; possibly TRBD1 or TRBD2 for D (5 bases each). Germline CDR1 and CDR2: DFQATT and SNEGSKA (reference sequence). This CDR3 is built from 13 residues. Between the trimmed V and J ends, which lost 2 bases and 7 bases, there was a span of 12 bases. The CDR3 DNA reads TGCAGTGCTAGACGGGGACGGGTTAATGAGCAGTTCTTC. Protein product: CSARRGRVNEQFF.

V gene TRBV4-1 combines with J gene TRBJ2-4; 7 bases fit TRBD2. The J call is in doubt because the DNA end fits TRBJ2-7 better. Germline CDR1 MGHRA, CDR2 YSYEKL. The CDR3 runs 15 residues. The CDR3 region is CASSQGVSGLYEQYF. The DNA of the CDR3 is TGCGCCAGCAGCCAAGGGGTTAGCGGGCTCTACGAGCAGTACTTC.

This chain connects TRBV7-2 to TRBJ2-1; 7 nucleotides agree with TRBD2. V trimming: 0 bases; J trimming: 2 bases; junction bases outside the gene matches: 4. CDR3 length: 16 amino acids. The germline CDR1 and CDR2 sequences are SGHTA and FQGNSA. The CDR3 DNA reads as TGTGCCAGCAGCTTAGCGGGAGGGAAGACCTACAATGAGCAGTTCTTC. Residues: CASSLAGGKTYNEQFF.

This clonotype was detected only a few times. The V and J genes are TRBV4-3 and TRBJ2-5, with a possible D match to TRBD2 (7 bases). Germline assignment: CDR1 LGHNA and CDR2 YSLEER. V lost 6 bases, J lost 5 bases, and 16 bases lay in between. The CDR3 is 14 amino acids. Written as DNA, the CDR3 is TGCGCCAGCAGTTTACGCGGGGGCGCCGAGACCCAGTACTTC. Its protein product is CASSLRGGAETQYF.

The CDR3 is CASSLGDSPNSPLHF. As DNA, the CDR3 is TGTGCCAGCAGTTTGGGTGACAGTCCCAATTCACCCCTCCACTTT. The V and J genes are TRBV28 and TRBJ1-6, with D possibly matching TRBD1 (5 bases). The CDR3 covers 15 residues. Germline CDR1 reads MDHEN; CDR2 reads SYDVKM. The ends were cut back, 3 bases at V and 7 bases at J, with 13 bases in the middle. Based on the CDR3 plus reference TRBV28 and TRBJ1-6, the full variable domain is DVKVTQSSRYLVKRTGEKVFLECVQDMDHENMFWYRQDPGLGLRLIYFSYDVKMKEKGDIPEGYSVSREKKERFSLILESASTNQTSMYLCASSLGDSPNSPLHFGNGTRLTVT.

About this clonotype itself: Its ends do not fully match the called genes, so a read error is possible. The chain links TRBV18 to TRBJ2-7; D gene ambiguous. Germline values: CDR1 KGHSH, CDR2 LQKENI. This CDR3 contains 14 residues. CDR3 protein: CACSRETQTYEQYF. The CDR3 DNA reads TGTGCCTGCTCACGAGAGACCCAGACCTACGAGCAGTACTTC.

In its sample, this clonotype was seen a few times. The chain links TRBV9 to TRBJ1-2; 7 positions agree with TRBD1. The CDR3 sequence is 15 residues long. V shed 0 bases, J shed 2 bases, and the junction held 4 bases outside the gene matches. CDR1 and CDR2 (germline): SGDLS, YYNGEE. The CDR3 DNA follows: TGTGCCAGCAGCGTAGATGACAGGGCCAACTATGGCTACACCTTC. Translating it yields CASSVDDRANYGYTF. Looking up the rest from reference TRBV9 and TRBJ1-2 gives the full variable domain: DSGVTQTPKHLITATGQRVTLRCSPRSGDLSVYWYQQSLDQGLQFLIQYYNGEERAKGNILERFSAQQFPDLHSELNLSSLELGDSALYFCASSVDDRANYGYTFGSGTRLTVV.

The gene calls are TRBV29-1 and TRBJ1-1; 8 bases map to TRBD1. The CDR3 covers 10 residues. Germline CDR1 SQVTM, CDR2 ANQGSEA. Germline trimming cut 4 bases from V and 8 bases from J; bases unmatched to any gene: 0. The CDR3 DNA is TGCAGCGTTGGGGACAGGGAAGCTTTCTTT. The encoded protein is CSVGDREAFF.